Each of the 21 T cell receptor beta chains below was sequenced from the same sample in a study of blood T cells in healthy people across ages. Sample-barcoded 5' priming and a J-beta primer mix drove a second PCR of roughly 7 to 11 cycles. TCRdb passed the 5' RACE reads through MiXCR, listing each CDR3 protein once. The sample gives some 1,000,000 distinct CDR3 sequences, under 30% of which show up once; about 0.69% is in the top ten. This same sample was also part of a study on T cells of mothers and their children.

The specimen was blood. These receptors originate from a girl aged 2 to 9 in good health.

The rearrangement links TRBV6-2 or TRBV6-3 to TRBJ2-1; maybe TRBD2 (6 bases). CDR1 MNHEY and CDR2 SVGEGT come from the germline V gene. Deletions cut 0 bases from V and 2 bases from J, with 17 bases between. There are 18 residues in the CDR3. CDR3 in amino acids: CASSYSTVAAGPYNEQFF. CDR3 nucleotides: TGTGCCAGCAGTTACTCGACGGTCGCGGCGGGGCCCTACAATGAGCAGTTCTTC.

This clonotype showed up just a few times. The chain carries TRBV15 and TRBJ1-2; D is uncertain. Germline CDR1 and CDR2: LNHNV and YYDKDF (reference sequence). V shed 3 bases and J shed 6 bases, with 14 bases lying between them. This CDR3 is built from 14 residues. In nucleotides, the CDR3 is TGTGCCACCAGCAGGGCCCGGGCTCAAAATGGCTACACCTTC. It yields the protein CATSRARAQNGYTF.

This clonotype was counted a few times. In DNA form, the CDR3 reads TGTGCCAGCAGCCAAGCCCAGGCCGGAGGTGGCTACACCTTC. The encoded protein is CASSQAQAGGGYTF. The chain carries TRBV14 and TRBJ1-2; D call uncertain. The germline V gene encodes CDR1 SGHDN and CDR2 FVKESK. The CDR3 consists of 14 residues. The ends were cut back, 1 base at V and 7 bases at J, with 13 bases in the middle.

This clonotype showed up just a few times. The chain couples TRBV20-1 to TRBJ2-7; 13 nucleotides line up with TRBD2. Germline-derived CDR1 and CDR2 are DFQATT and SNEGSKA (reference sequence). There are 16 residues in the CDR3. The trim removed 3 bases at V and 1 base at J, leaving 6 bases unmatched. For the CDR3, the DNA is TGCAGTGCTAGGGGGACTAGCGGGACCTATTCCTACGAGCAGTACTTC. Protein sequence: CSARGTSGTYSYEQYF.

This clonotype was found a few times. The chain joins TRBV7-2 to TRBJ1-1; the D is unclear. The CDR3 covers 14 residues. Trimming removed 1 base from V and 2 bases from J, with 8 bases in between. Germline V CDR1 and CDR2: SGHTA, FQGNSA. CDR3 sequence (DNA): TGTGCCAGCAGCTTAGGCAGTAGCAACACTGAAGCTTTCTTT. As protein: CASSLGSSNTEAFF.

V is TRBV3-1 and J is TRBJ1-2, with D tentatively TRBD1 (5 bases). V lost 1 base and J lost 7, with 16 bases in between. This CDR3 has 15 amino acids. Germline-derived CDR1 and CDR2 are LGHDT and YNNKEL (reference sequence). CDR3 loop: CASSQGLIGVAGYTF. CDR3 DNA sequence: TGTGCCAGCAGCCAAGGGTTGATAGGGGTGGCTGGCTACACCTTC.

The V call is TRBV28, the J call TRBJ2-5; TRBD2 matches at 7 bases. The DNA end lines up better with TRBJ2-7; the J call may be wrong. Germline V gene lookup returns CDR1 MDHEN and CDR2 SYDVKM. The CDR3 has 16 residues. CDR3 residues: CASSLGAGTIRYEQYF. Written as DNA, the CDR3 is TGTGCCAGCAGTTTAGGAGCCGGGACTATCAGATACGAGCAGTACTTC.

On this clonotype: A junction boundary mismatches the germline segment, possibly from a read error. V gene TRBV3-1 combines with J gene TRBJ1-2; D gene unclear. CDR3 size: 12 residues. CDR1 LGHDT and CDR2 YNNKEL come from the germline V gene (reference sequence). The CDR3 sequence: CASSQSAARVSF. CDR3 DNA sequence: TGTGCCAGCAGCCAATCTGCAGCGAGGGTCAGCTTC.

The rearrangement uses TRBV20-1 and TRBJ2-2, with D possibly being TRBD2 (6 bases). The germline CDR1 and CDR2 sequences are DFQATT and SNEGSKA (reference sequence). Trimming pared 3 bases from V and 6 bases from J, leaving 14 bases between. The CDR3 sequence is 14 residues long. The CDR3 region has the DNA TGCAGTGCTAGCCCCACCCCGGGGGCCGGGGAGCTGTTTTTT. The encoded protein is CSASPTPGAGELFF.

The chain couples TRBV27 to TRBJ2-7; D gene unclear. The CDR3 is 12 amino acids. The germline CDR1 and CDR2 sequences are MNHEY and SMNVEV (reference sequence). V lost 8 bases and J lost 2, with 10 bases in between. The CDR3 loop is CASGRSTYEQYF. The CDR3, as DNA: TGTGCCAGCGGACGGTCAACCTACGAGCAGTACTTC.

This clonotype was recorded a few times. A read error may explain this, as a much larger clone is one base away. The rearrangement uses TRBV12-3 or TRBV12-4 and TRBJ1-4, with 7 bases lining up with TRBD1. This CDR3 contains 15 residues. The CDR3 DNA is TGTGCCAGCAGCCTAGAGGGGGCGTCGGGTGAAAGACTGTTTTTT. Protein product: CASSLEGASGERLFF.

This clonotype occurred a few times. The chain links TRBV29-1 to TRBJ2-1; D gene ambiguous. CDR1 is SQVTM and CDR2 is ANQGSEA in the germline V gene. The CDR3 consists of 14 residues. V was trimmed by 0 bases and J by 1 base, leaving 7 bases between them. Here the CDR3 reads CSVEDQISYNEQFF. For the CDR3, the DNA is TGCAGCGTTGAAGATCAGATATCCTACAATGAGCAGTTCTTC.

For this clonotype: Germline and junction disagree at one end, which may indicate a read error. The rearrangement joins TRBV7-2 to TRBJ2-1, with D possibly being TRBD1 or TRBD2 (5 bases each). This CDR3 has 12 residues. In germline, CDR1 is SGHTA, CDR2 FQGNSA. CDR3 nucleotide sequence: TGTGCCAGCAGCCCAGAGGGGCCCCACTTGGTCTTC. It specifies CASSPEGPHLVF.

There are a few counts of this clonotype. The chain joins TRBV24-1 to TRBJ2-2, with 9 bases that match TRBD1. Germline loops: CDR1 KGHDR, CDR2 SFDVKD. There are 16 residues in the CDR3. V dropped 8 bases and J dropped 2; count of bases not matched to a gene: 8. In nucleotides, the CDR3 is TGTGCCACCACTTCCTCGGACAGGGGTAACACCGGGGAGCTGTTTTTT. This translates into CATTSSDRGNTGELFF.

This clonotype was detected only a few times. This chain links TRBV28 with TRBJ2-5; 9 nucleotides agree with TRBD2. The ends lost 3 bases at V and 4 bases at J; junction bases unmatched: 6. The CDR3 extends over 15 amino acids. Germline values: CDR1 MDHEN, CDR2 SYDVKM. CDR3 sequence (DNA): TGTGCCAGCAGTTTCGGCGGGGGGGCTTCAGAGACCCAGTACTTC. It translates to CASSFGGGASETQYF. Drawing the rest from reference TRBV28 and TRBJ2-5, the complete variable domain is DVKVTQSSRYLVKRTGEKVFLECVQDMDHENMFWYRQDPGLGLRLIYFSYDVKMKEKGDIPEGYSVSREKKERFSLILESASTNQTSMYLCASSFGGGASETQYFGPGTRLLVL.

V and J are TRBV25-1 and TRBJ2-1, with D unclear. This CDR3 contains 17 residues. Germline CDR1 reads MGHDK; CDR2 reads SYGVNS. The V gene lost 2 bases and the J gene lost 5 bases, with 19 bases spanning the gap. The CDR3 DNA reads as TGTGCCAGCAGTGAAGCATTTGGGGATTTATACCACAATGAGCAGTTCTTC. Encoded protein: CASSEAFGDLYHNEQFF.

The genes are TRBV3-1 and TRBJ2-7; TRBD1 aligns across 9 bases. V shed 0 bases, J shed 2 bases, and the junction held 5 bases outside the gene matches. Germline V CDR1 and CDR2: LGHDT, YNNKEL (reference sequence). The CDR3 runs to 16 residues. CDR3 nucleotide sequence: TGTGCCAGCAGCCAAGACCTCGGACAGGGGCCCTACGAGCAGTACTTC. Residues: CASSQDLGQGPYEQYF.

CDR3 sequence (DNA): TGCGCCAGCAGCTTGATGGCTAGCGGGAGTGGGACCCAGTACTTC. This translates into CASSLMASGSGTQYF. J is TRBJ2-5 and V is TRBV5-1, with 10 nucleotides matching TRBD2. Germline loops: CDR1 SGHRS, CDR2 YFSETQ. This CDR3 has 15 amino acids. The ends lost 1 base at V and 7 bases at J; junction bases unmatched: 7.

This clonotype was detected a few times. The V call is TRBV4-2, the J call TRBJ2-7; TRBD1 is a possible D gene (5 bases). The CDR3 has 17 residues. CDR1 LGHNA and CDR2 YNFKEQ come from the germline V gene. Between the trimmed V and J ends, which lost 4 bases and 6 bases, there was a span of 25 bases. The CDR3 here is CASSPRTTGTSSGEQYF. CDR3 bases: TGTGCCAGCAGCCCACGGACAACGGGTACATCTTCGGGCGAGCAGTACTTC.

The chain couples TRBV29-1 to TRBJ2-7; 8 nucleotides match TRBD2. Germline V lookup: CDR1 SQVTM, CDR2 ANQGSEA. The trim removed 6 bases at V and 7 bases at J, leaving 11 bases unmatched. The CDR3 has 13 residues. CDR3 nucleotide sequence: TGCAGCGTCCGAACGAGCGGGAGCCGGGAGCAGTACTTC. Amino acid sequence: CSVRTSGSREQYF.

Here the CDR3 DNA reads TGTGCCAGCAGCTTAAGGCAGGGGGCTTTTCAGCCCCAGCATTTT. Encoded protein: CASSLRQGAFQPQHF. V usage is TRBV7-8 and J usage is TRBJ1-5, with 8 nucleotides matching TRBD1. Trimming cost V 2 bases and J 6 bases; bases outside gene matches: 6. Germline lookup yields CDR1 SGHVS and CDR2 FQNEAQ. The CDR3 has 15 residues.